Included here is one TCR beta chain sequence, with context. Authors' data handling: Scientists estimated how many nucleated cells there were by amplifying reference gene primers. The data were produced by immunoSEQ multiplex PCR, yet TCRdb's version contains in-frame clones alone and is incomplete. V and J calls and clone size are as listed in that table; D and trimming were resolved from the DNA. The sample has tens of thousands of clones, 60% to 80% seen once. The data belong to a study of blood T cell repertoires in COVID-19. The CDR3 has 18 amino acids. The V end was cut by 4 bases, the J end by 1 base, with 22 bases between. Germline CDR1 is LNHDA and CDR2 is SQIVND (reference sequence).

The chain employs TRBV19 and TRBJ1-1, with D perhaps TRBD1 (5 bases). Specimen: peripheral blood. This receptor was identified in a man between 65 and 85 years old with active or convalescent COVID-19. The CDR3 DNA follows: TGTGCCAGTAGTACGGACCGTTCTGGGGGGAGAGGGAACACTGAAGCTTTCTTT. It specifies CASSTDRSGGRGNTEAFF.